The text below deals with one T cell receptor beta chain. These data originate in a study of cytomegalovirus exposure and HLA in healthy donors. PCR amplification relied on 60 Vbeta primers (plus 13 Jbeta primers). Sequenced by immunoSEQ multiplex PCR; TCRdb stores in-frame clones only, minus some. The listing records some 82,000 clones. This CDR3 spans 17 amino acids. Germline trimming cut 4 bases from V and 5 bases from J; bases unmatched to any gene: 13. Looked up from germline, CDR1 is SGHRS and CDR2 is YFSETQ. The chain combines TRBV5-1 with TRBJ1-2; TRBD1 matches at 11 bases. Sequencing input: PBMCs. The TCR originated in a woman younger than 45 in good health and CMV-seronegative. In DNA form, the CDR3 reads TGCGCCAGCAGCGGGGGACAGGGGGTCCGACTTGGGTATGGCTACACCTTC. Amino acid sequence: CASSGGQGVRLGYGYTF.